A selection of T cell receptor beta chains follows, all from one sample in a study of cytomegalovirus exposure and HLA in healthy donors. The method was immunoSEQ multiplex PCR; TCRdb's version includes in-frame clones alone and lacks a portion of them. This repertoire comprises about 210,000 clones; its ten largest clones make up 0.75% to 1%. The specimen was PBMCs. All receptors derive from a woman in her 30s in good health and CMV-seropositive. CDR3s include the opening cysteine and the closing phenylalanine or tryptophan.

CDR3aa: CASSVGAGYGYTF
v_gene: TRBV2
j_gene: TRBJ1-2

CDR3aa: CASSQGAGEQYF
v_gene: TRBV18
j_gene: TRBJ2-7

CDR3aa: CASSSGQGNQPQHF
v_gene: TRBV5-5
j_gene: TRBJ1-5

CDR3aa: CASSLGTSGHNEQFF
v_gene: TRBV11-3
j_gene: TRBJ2-1

CDR3aa: CASSPRNRGGETQYF
v_gene: TRBV9
j_gene: TRBJ2-5

CDR3aa: CAWSMGAVGSYTF
v_gene: TRBV30
j_gene: TRBJ1-2

CDR3aa: CASSHQLVGNEQFF
v_gene: TRBV4-1
j_gene: TRBJ2-1

CDR3aa: CASSLLLHGTGSNYGYTF
v_gene: TRBV27
j_gene: TRBJ1-2

CDR3aa: CASSLNQWGGETQYF
v_gene: TRBV7-2
j_gene: TRBJ2-5

CDR3aa: CASSQDEFMNTEAFF
v_gene: TRBV4-3
j_gene: TRBJ1-1

CDR3aa: CASRTSGGEYNEQFF
v_gene: TRBV25-1
j_gene: TRBJ2-1